This T cell receptor beta chain was obtained from a study of cytomegalovirus exposure and HLA in healthy donors. Study observations and caveats: Association with HLA alleles at 0.05 false discovery rate was found for 16,951 TCR beta sequences in a later analysis.

On this clone itself: Its specificity is not known.

PCR used 60 Vbeta primers and 13 Jbeta primers. The protocol was immunoSEQ multiplex PCR, while the TCRdb copy is restricted to in-frame clones and leaves out a portion. The table includes some 50,000 clones, 70% to 80% detected once. Germline CDR1 MNHEY, CDR2 SVGAGI. The CDR3 sequence is 15 residues long. V shed 6 bases, J shed 5 bases, and the junction held 11 bases outside the gene matches. Sequencing input: PBMCs. The chain is built from TRBV6-5 and TRBJ2-7; 9 nucleotides agree with TRBD1. The TCR comes from a man in his thirties or forties in good health and CMV-seronegative. The CDR3 protein is CASSRPGTGIHEQYF. The CDR3 DNA reads as TGTGCCAGCAGCCGCCCAGGGACAGGGATCCACGAGCAGTACTTC.